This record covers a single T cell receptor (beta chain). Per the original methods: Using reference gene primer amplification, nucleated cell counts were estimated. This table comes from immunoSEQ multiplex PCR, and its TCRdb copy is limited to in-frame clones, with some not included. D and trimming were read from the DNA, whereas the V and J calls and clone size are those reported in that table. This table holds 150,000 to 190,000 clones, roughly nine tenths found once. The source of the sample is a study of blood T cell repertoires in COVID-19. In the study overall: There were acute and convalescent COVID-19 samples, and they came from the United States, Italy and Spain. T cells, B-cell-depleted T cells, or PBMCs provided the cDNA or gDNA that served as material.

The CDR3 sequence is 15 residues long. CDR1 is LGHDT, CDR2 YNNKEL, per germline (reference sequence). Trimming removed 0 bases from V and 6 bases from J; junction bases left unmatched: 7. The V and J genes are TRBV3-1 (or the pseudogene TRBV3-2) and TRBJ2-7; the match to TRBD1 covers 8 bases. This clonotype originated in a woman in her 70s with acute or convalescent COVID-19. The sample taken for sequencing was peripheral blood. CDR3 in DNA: TGTGCCAGCAGCCAAGATCGGCAGGGGGCAGCCGAGCAGTACTTC. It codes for CASSQDRQGAAEQYF.